This T cell receptor (beta chain) was sequenced for a study of blood T cell repertoires in COVID-19. The repertoire was sequenced with immunoSEQ multiplex PCR; TCRdb's copy has only in-frame clones and lacks some. The sample lists about 250,000 clones; 75% to 95% were seen once. Trimming shortened V by 8 bases and J by 9 bases, and 8 bases separated the two germline ends. The CDR3 contains 9 residues. The germline gives CDR1 SGHNT, CDR2 YYREEE (reference sequence). This rearrangement joins TRBV5-4 to TRBJ1-1, with D possibly matching TRBD1 (5 bases). The source is a woman under 30 who had recovered from COVID-19. The sequenced sample was PBMCs or T cells enriched from blood (not recorded which). The CDR3, as DNA: TGTGCCAGAAGGGGAAAAGCTTTCTTT. This sequence encodes CARRGKAFF. The full variable domain, with the rest looked up from reference TRBV5-4 and TRBJ1-1, is ETGVTQSPTHLIKTRGQQVTLRCSSQSGHNTVSWYQQALGQGPQFIFQYYREEENGRGNFPPRFSGLQFPNYSSELNVNALELDDSALYLCARRGKAFFGQGTRLTVV.